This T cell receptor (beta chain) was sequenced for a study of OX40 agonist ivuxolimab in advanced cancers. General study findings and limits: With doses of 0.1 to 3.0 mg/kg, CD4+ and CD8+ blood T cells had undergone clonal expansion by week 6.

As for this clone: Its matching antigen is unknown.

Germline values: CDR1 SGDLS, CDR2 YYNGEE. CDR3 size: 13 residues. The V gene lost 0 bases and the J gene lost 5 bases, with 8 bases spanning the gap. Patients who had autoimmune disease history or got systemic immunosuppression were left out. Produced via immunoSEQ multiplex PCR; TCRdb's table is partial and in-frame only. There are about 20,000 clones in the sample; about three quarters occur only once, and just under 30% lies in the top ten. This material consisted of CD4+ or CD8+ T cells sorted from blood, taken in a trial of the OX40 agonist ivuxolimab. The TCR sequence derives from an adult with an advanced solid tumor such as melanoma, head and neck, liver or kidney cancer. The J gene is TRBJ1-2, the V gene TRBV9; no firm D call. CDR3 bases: TGTGCCAGCAGCGTAGGGACGGATTATGGCTACACCTTC. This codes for CASSVGTDYGYTF.